Here is one T cell receptor (beta chain) with its context. Germline-derived CDR1 and CDR2 are MNHEY and SMNVEV (reference sequence). This CDR3 has 14 residues. Trimming cost V 6 bases and J 4 bases; bases outside gene matches: 5. The data were produced by immunoSEQ multiplex PCR, yet TCRdb's version contains in-frame clones alone and is incomplete. Here the sample spans 150,000 to 200,000 clones, roughly 80% being singletons. This sample was taken from a study of blood T cell repertoires in COVID-19. Study context: The cDNA or gDNA used as material had been derived from T cells, B-cell-depleted T cells, or PBMCs.

The sequence came from a man in his fifties who had recovered from COVID-19. The chain employs TRBV27 and TRBJ2-7; 11 positions agree with TRBD2. The source material was peripheral blood. In DNA form, the CDR3 reads TGTGCCAGCAGCGAGGGACTAGCGGATTACGAGCAGTACTTC. Translated: CASSEGLADYEQYF.